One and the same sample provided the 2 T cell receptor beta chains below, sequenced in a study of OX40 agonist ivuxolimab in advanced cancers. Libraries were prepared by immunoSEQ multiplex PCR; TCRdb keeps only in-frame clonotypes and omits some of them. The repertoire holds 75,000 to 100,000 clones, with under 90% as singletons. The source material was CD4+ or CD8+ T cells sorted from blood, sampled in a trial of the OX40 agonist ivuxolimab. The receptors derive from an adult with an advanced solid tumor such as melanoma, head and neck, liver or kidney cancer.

CDR3 sequence (DNA): TGTGCCAGCAGCCTCACCGGAAGGTATAATTCACCCCTCCACTTT. It yields the protein CASSLTGRYNSPLHF. The chain has TRBV6-5 and TRBJ1-6, with D unresolved. CDR1 MNHEY and CDR2 SVGAGI come from the germline V gene. Trimming removed 6 bases at V and 4 bases at J, with 13 bases between. The CDR3 is 15 residues long.

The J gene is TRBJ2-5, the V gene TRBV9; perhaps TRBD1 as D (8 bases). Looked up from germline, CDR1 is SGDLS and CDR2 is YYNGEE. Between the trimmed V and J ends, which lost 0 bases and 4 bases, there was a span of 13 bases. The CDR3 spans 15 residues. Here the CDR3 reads CASSVADREGETQYF. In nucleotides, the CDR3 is TGTGCCAGCAGCGTAGCGGACAGGGAGGGAGAGACCCAGTACTTC.